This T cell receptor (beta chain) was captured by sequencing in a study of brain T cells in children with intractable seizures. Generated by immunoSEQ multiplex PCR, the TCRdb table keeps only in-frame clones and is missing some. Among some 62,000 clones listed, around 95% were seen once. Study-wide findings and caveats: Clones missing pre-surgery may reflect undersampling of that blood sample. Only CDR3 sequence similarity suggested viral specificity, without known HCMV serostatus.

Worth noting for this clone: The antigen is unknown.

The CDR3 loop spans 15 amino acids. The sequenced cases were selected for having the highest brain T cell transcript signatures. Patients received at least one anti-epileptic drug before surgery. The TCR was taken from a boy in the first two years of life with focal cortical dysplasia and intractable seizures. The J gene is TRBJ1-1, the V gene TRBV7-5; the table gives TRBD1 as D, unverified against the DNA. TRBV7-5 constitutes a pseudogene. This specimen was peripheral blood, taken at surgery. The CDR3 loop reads CVRSLLWGQNTEAFF. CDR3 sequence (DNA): TGTGTCAGAAGCTTATTGTGGGGGCAAAACACTGAAGCTTTCTTT.